A single sample is the source of the 30 T cell receptor beta chains below, sequenced in a study of beta chain features in type 1 diabetes. The study's findings and limits: Type 1 diabetes patients showed a moderate but significant shortening of TCRB CDR3s in all four CD4+ subsets.

These receptors have no known antigen. The sequenced template was cDNA made from the entire isolated RNA. The repertoire was sequenced with immunoSEQ multiplex PCR; TCRdb's copy has only in-frame clones and lacks some. The sample comprises some 290,000 clones, 13% to 15% of which are singletons, and 0.015% to 0.02% rests with the top ten. What was sequenced was naive CD4+ T cells from blood. Every receptor here comes from a young man with type 1 diabetes.

The V gene is TRBV9, the J gene TRBJ2-2; D call uncertain. The length of the CDR3 is 13 residues. The V gene lost 0 bases and the J gene lost 4 bases, with 4 bases spanning the gap. CDR1 and CDR2 (germline): SGDLS, YYNGEE. CDR3 residues: CASSVDITGELFF. CDR3 nucleotides: TGTGCCAGCAGCGTAGACATCACCGGGGAGCTGTTTTTT.

This clone came up a few times. The chain uses TRBV14 and TRBJ2-1, with 11 bases fitting TRBD2. This CDR3 has 15 amino acids. Germline V CDR1 and CDR2: SGHDN, FVKESK. The V and J ends lost 3 bases and 6 bases, in that order; junction bases with no gene match: 4. The CDR3 is CASSQLAGGLNEQFF. The CDR3 DNA follows: TGTGCCAGCAGCCAGCTAGCGGGAGGCCTCAATGAGCAGTTCTTC.

Only a few counts were recorded for this clone. This rearrangement joins TRBV30 to TRBJ2-1, with 11 bases aligning to TRBD2. The CDR3 length is 17 residues. J was trimmed by 2 bases and V by 4 bases; bases with no gene match: 10. Germline CDR1 and CDR2: GTSNPN and SVGIG (reference sequence). CDR3 DNA sequence: TGTGCCTGGATTGGGACTAGCGGAAGACGGGCCTACAATGAGCAGTTCTTC. Protein product: CAWIGTSGRRAYNEQFF.

Only a few counts were recorded for this clone. This chain connects TRBV6-1 to TRBJ1-2; TRBD1 agrees at 8 bases. Germline V gene sequence: CDR1 MNHNS, CDR2 SASEGT. The CDR3 is 12 residues long. Trimming removed 6 bases from V and 12 bases from J; junction bases left unmatched: 9. The CDR3 reads CASRGTGSSHTF. The CDR3 DNA follows: TGTGCCAGCAGAGGGACAGGCTCGTCTCACACCTTC.

This sequence joins TRBV27 and TRBJ2-1, with 12 bases fitting TRBD2. Unmatched junction bases numbered 3, after V lost 7 bases and J lost 5 bases. Germline loops: CDR1 MNHEY, CDR2 SMNVEV (reference sequence). This CDR3 comprises 14 residues. The CDR3 reads CASTGLAGNNEQFF. The CDR3 DNA sequence: TGTGCCAGCACTGGACTAGCGGGGAACAATGAGCAGTTCTTC.

The genes are TRBV7-2 and TRBJ1-5; D is perhaps TRBD1 (5 bases). The V gene's germline CDR1 is SGHTA and CDR2 FQGNSA. The CDR3 is 14 amino acids. V lost 4 bases to trimming and J lost 3 bases, with 10 bases between them. CDR3 nucleotide sequence: TGTGCCAGCAGCTCCAGACAGCACAATCAGCCCCAGCATTTT. It specifies CASSSRQHNQPQHF.

A few counts support this clone. The chain joins TRBV27 to TRBJ2-3, with D possibly being TRBD2 (7 bases). V lost 1 base, J lost 4 bases, and 12 bases lay in between. Germline CDR1 and CDR2: MNHEY and SMNVEV (reference sequence). This CDR3 has 15 amino acids. The CDR3: CASSLWRGLADTQYF. The DNA of the CDR3 is TGTGCCAGCAGTTTATGGCGGGGGCTCGCAGATACGCAGTATTTT.

The chain combines TRBV9 with TRBJ2-2; no reliable D call. This CDR3 region has 16 residues. Trimming left V 0 bases short and J 3 bases short, with 12 bases between. Germline CDR1 and CDR2: SGDLS and YYNGEE. CDR3 sequence: CASSVVIGDYTGELFF. In DNA, the CDR3 is TGTGCCAGCAGCGTAGTGATTGGAGATTACACCGGGGAGCTGTTTTTT.

The chain combines TRBV18 with TRBJ2-7; D possibly corresponds to TRBD2 (7 bases). The CDR3 runs 16 residues. Germline lookup yields CDR1 KGHSH and CDR2 LQKENI. Trimming shortened V by 6 bases and J by 1 base, and 19 bases separated the two germline ends. CDR3 protein: CASSPKGGAGSYEQYF. The DNA for the CDR3 is TGTGCCAGCTCCCCCAAAGGGGGGGCAGGATCCTACGAGCAGTACTTC.

This sequence joins TRBV28 and TRBJ2-7, with D possibly matching TRBD2 (5 bases). The CDR3 covers 12 residues. The germline V gene encodes CDR1 MDHEN and CDR2 SYDVKM. Between the trimmed V and J ends, which lost 10 bases and 2 bases, there was a span of 12 bases. The CDR3 here is CATTSWAYEQYF. CDR3 nucleotides: TGTGCCACCACTAGTTGGGCCTACGAGCAGTACTTC.

The J gene is TRBJ2-7, the V gene TRBV7-9; D perhaps matches TRBD1 (6 bases). The CDR3 length is 13 residues. Germline V gives CDR1 SEHNR, CDR2 FQNEAQ (reference sequence). Trimming left V 2 bases short and J 3 bases short, with 8 bases between. CDR3 in DNA: TGTGCCAGCAGCTTAAACAGGGACTACGAGCAGTACTTC. Amino acids: CASSLNRDYEQYF.

The V gene is TRBV30, the J gene TRBJ1-1, with no clear D. CDR1 is GTSNPN, CDR2 SVGIG, per germline (reference sequence). This CDR3 has 13 residues. Trimming took off 4 bases at V and 0 bases at J, with 9 bases between the two ends. CDR3 loop: CAWKPQLNTEAFF. CDR3 in DNA: TGTGCCTGGAAGCCACAGTTGAACACTGAAGCTTTCTTT.

The rearrangement uses TRBV19 and TRBJ2-6; D is ambiguous. This CDR3 region has 14 residues. Trimming took off 3 bases at V and 2 bases at J, with 5 bases between the two ends. Germline V gene sequence: CDR1 LNHDA, CDR2 SQIVND (reference sequence). CDR3 DNA: TGTGCCAGTAGTATGCTACCTGGGGCCAACGTCCTGACTTTC. Translation: CASSMLPGANVLTF.

V gene TRBV29-1 combines with J gene TRBJ2-1; TRBD2 matches at 8 bases. This CDR3 is built from 13 residues. J lost 0 bases, V lost 7 bases, and 2 bases had no gene match. The germline V gene has CDR1 SQVTM and CDR2 ANQGSEA. CDR3 amino acids: CSASGSSYNEQFF. CDR3 DNA: TGCAGCGCAAGCGGGAGCTCCTACAATGAGCAGTTCTTC.

The V call is TRBV18, the J call TRBJ2-7; TRBD1 matches at 7 bases. V trimming: 2 bases; J trimming: 5 bases; junction bases outside the gene matches: 9. The CDR3 is 15 amino acids. Germline loops: CDR1 KGHSH, CDR2 LQKENI. The CDR3 coding sequence is TGTGCCAGCTCACCAAGGACAGGCGCGGAGGACGAGCAGTACTTC. This encodes CASSPRTGAEDEQYF.

Note on this clone: This sample also contains other DNA sequences that code for the same CDR3. V gene TRBV28 combines with J gene TRBJ2-7; D remains ambiguous. The V end was cut by 4 bases, the J end by 5 bases, with 3 bases between. Germline CDR1 and CDR2: MDHEN and SYDVKM. The CDR3 is made up of 10 amino acids. The CDR3 sequence is CASSSHEQYF. In DNA form, the CDR3 reads TGTGCCAGCAGTTCTCACGAGCAGTACTTC.

This clone was counted between two and nine times. The chain joins TRBV28 to TRBJ2-7; the D gene is possibly TRBD1 (5 bases). Per germline, CDR1 MDHEN and CDR2 SYDVKM. Trimming pared 8 bases from V and 1 base from J, leaving 9 bases between. The CDR3 loop spans 12 amino acids. CDR3: CASCDSSYEQYF. In DNA, the CDR3 is TGTGCCAGCTGCGACAGTTCCTACGAGCAGTACTTC.

This chain joins TRBV28 and TRBJ2-1, with 11 positions matching TRBD2. After removal of 5 bases from V and 7 bases from J, the junction contained 7 bases not matched to a gene. Germline CDR1 and CDR2: MDHEN and SYDVKM. The CDR3 runs 15 residues. The CDR3 is CASSTTSGSLNEQFF. The DNA for the CDR3 is TGTGCCAGCAGTACAACTAGCGGGAGTTTGAATGAGCAGTTCTTC.

This clone was seen a few times. The chain carries TRBV28 and TRBJ2-5; D is ambiguous. The CDR3 runs to 15 residues. Germline V gene sequence: CDR1 MDHEN, CDR2 SYDVKM. Trimming cost V 3 bases and J 7 bases, with 18 bases left between them. CDR3 nucleotides: TGTGCCAGCAGTTTTAGGCGGTCCCGGGTGGGGACCCAGTACTTC. Its protein product is CASSFRRSRVGTQYF.

The chain recombines TRBV19 with TRBJ2-7, with TRBD2 matching 7 bases. The CDR3 has 16 amino acids. Germline CDR1 and CDR2: LNHDA and SQIVND (reference sequence). The V gene end was trimmed by 5 bases and the J gene end by 3 bases; junction bases not matched to a gene: 13. CDR3 nucleotides: TGTGCCAGTAGTCCTTACCGGGCTAGCGGTAACTACGAGCAGTACTTC. Its protein is CASSPYRASGNYEQYF.

This clone was seen a handful of times. J is TRBJ2-3 and V is TRBV10-3; 9 positions agree with TRBD2. This CDR3 spans 13 amino acids. CDR1 is ENHRY, CDR2 SYGVKD, per germline. With V trimmed by 8 bases and J by 4 bases, 4 bases remained unmatched. The DNA for the CDR3 is TGTGCCATCCGAAAGCGGGAGGCAGATACGCAGTATTTT. The encoded protein is CAIRKREADTQYF.

The chain joins TRBV7-9 to TRBJ2-2, with 8 bases fitting TRBD1. The V segment lost 5 bases and the J segment 5 bases; nucleotides outside the gene matches: 4. CDR3 length: 14 residues. Germline CDR1 SEHNR, CDR2 FQNEAQ (reference sequence). The CDR3 protein is CASSPRTGTGELFF. CDR3 bases: TGTGCCAGCAGCCCAAGGACAGGGACCGGGGAGCTGTTTTTT.

This rearrangement joins TRBV10-3 to TRBJ2-2, with unresolved D. CDR3 size: 14 residues. V lost 0 bases, J lost 7 bases, and 9 bases lay in between. CDR1 is ENHRY, CDR2 SYGVKD, per germline. The CDR3 sequence is CAISESEAVGELFF. Written as DNA, the CDR3 is TGTGCCATCAGTGAGTCCGAGGCCGTCGGGGAGCTGTTTTTT.

The gene calls are TRBV4-1 and TRBJ2-2; D is unclear. The CDR3 covers 17 residues. V gave up 0 bases and J gave up 0 bases, with 11 bases separating them. CDR1 MGHRA and CDR2 YSYEKL come from the germline V gene. Written as DNA, the CDR3 is TGCGCCAGCAGCCAAGATTTCGGTGCCGCGAACACCGGGGAGCTGTTTTTT. Translating it yields CASSQDFGAANTGELFF.

This clone turned up a few times. This chain connects TRBV7-3 to TRBJ2-7, with unresolved D. Germline lookup yields CDR1 SGHTA and CDR2 FQGTGA. The V end was cut by 5 bases, the J end by 0 bases, with 11 bases between. This CDR3 is built from 14 residues. DNA for the CDR3: TGTGCCAGCAGCCCCTTCCCGGGCTCCTACGAGCAGTACTTC. Translated: CASSPFPGSYEQYF.

V usage is TRBV14 and J usage is TRBJ2-7; 9 bases line up with TRBD2. This CDR3 has 14 residues. Germline lookup yields CDR1 SGHDN and CDR2 FVKESK. V dropped 4 bases and J dropped 3; count of bases not matched to a gene: 4. CDR3 nucleotides: TGTGCCAGCAGCCTAGCGGGAGTAAGCTACGAGCAGTACTTC. It codes for CASSLAGVSYEQYF.

This clone came up a few times. This chain uses TRBV28 with TRBJ1-2; a weak D match, TRBD1 (6 bases). Per the germline V gene, CDR1 is MDHEN and CDR2 is SYDVKM. V lost 5 bases and J 7 bases, leaving 20 bases between the germline ends. The CDR3 is 15 amino acids. The DNA of the CDR3 is TGTGCCAGCAGTATCTTGACAGGCCGAGATACTGGCTACACCTTC. This codes for CASSILTGRDTGYTF.

This clone was seen a few times. The V call is TRBV18, the J call TRBJ2-1; 9 bases map to TRBD1. This CDR3 spans 15 amino acids. Germline trimming cut 3 bases from V and 8 bases from J; bases unmatched to any gene: 8. Germline CDR1 and CDR2: KGHSH and LQKENI. CDR3 DNA: TGTGCCAGCTCACCGAGGGACAGGGAATTGGATGAGCAGTTCTTC. Protein: CASSPRDRELDEQFF.

The table lists this clone with a few counts. This specimen includes other DNA sequences encoding the same CDR3. This rearrangement joins TRBV30 to TRBJ2-7; TRBD1 is a possible D gene (6 bases). The CDR3 covers 12 residues. CDR1 and CDR2 from the germline V gene are GTSNPN and SVGIG (reference sequence). V lost 3 bases and J 4 bases, leaving 10 bases between the germline ends. CDR3 in amino acids: CAWSEQGYEQYF. CDR3 nucleotides: TGTGCCTGGAGCGAACAGGGTTACGAGCAGTACTTC.

The CDR3: CASSLTAGITGELFF. CDR3 bases: TGTGCCAGCAGCTTAACAGCGGGCATTACCGGGGAGCTGTTTTTT. The chain couples TRBV7-3 to TRBJ2-2; perhaps TRBD2 as D (6 bases). The CDR3 is 15 amino acids. The germline V gene has CDR1 SGHTA and CDR2 FQGTGA. The V gene lost 0 bases and the J gene lost 5 bases, with 10 bases spanning the gap.